The rows below give T cell receptor beta chains drawn from one sample of a study of blood T cell repertoires in COVID-19. Data came from immunoSEQ multiplex PCR; TCRdb stores just in-frame clones and leaves some out. The sample comprises approximately 140,000 clones, about 80% of which are singletons, and approximately 1.4% rests with the top ten. The material sequenced was peripheral blood. The receptor set was obtained from a human donor in a cohort sampled during active COVID-19. The CDR3 runs from the conserved cysteine through the conserved F or W. Fields, in order: V gene, clone size, J gene, D gene, CDR3 protein, CDR3 DNA. The D gene is left open where the match is weak. The size of a clone is reported for some rows only, either as once, few or many, or as a class for expanded clones.

>TRBV15|NA|TRBJ2-1|TRBD1
CATGAGTGLRNEQFF
TGTGCCACCGGGGCCGGGACAGGGTTGAGGAATGAGCAGTTCTTC
>TRBV7-9|NA|TRBJ1-1|NA
CASSLPVNTEAFF
TGTGCCAGCAGCTTACCCGTGAACACTGAAGCTTTCTTT
>TRBV19|NA|TRBJ2-7|NA
CASNERVVYEQYF
TGTGCCAGTAATGAGCGGGTGGTCTACGAGCAGTACTTC
>TRBV6-5|NA|TRBJ1-5|NA
CATSLTAQHF
TGTGCCACCAGTCTCACGGCCCAGCATTTT
>TRBV2|NA|TRBJ2-5|TRBD2
CASDLAGVGETQYF
TGTGCCAGCGACCTAGCGGGAGTAGGAGAGACCCAGTACTTC
>TRBV9|NA|TRBJ2-7|NA
CASSVEVGSSYEQYF
TGTGCCAGCAGCGTAGAAGTTGGCAGCTCCTACGAGCAGTACTTC
>TRBV7-8|NA|TRBJ1-5|TRBD1
CASSRTAAGGGNQPQHF
TGTGCCAGCAGCCGCACCGCCGCAGGGGGCGGCAATCAGCCCCAGCATTTT
>TRBV4-2|NA|TRBJ2-5|NA
CASSKRPSGTQYF
TGTGCCAGCAGCAAGAGACCCTCAGGGACCCAGTACTTC
>TRBV19|NA|TRBJ1-5|TRBD1
CASSTPPRDRGRNQPQHF
TGTGCCAGTAGTACCCCCCCCCGAGACAGGGGGCGAAATCAGCCCCAGCATTTT
>TRBV29-1|NA|TRBJ1-1|TRBD1
CSVGARGQLEAFF
TGCAGCGTTGGGGCCCGGGGACAGCTTGAAGCTTTCTTT
>TRBV30|NA|TRBJ1-5|NA
CAWSSDPFSAQHF
TGTGCCTGGAGTTCTGACCCCTTCAGCGCCCAGCATTTT
>TRBV27|NA|TRBJ2-7|TRBD1
CASSPNDRGAYEQYF
TGTGCCAGCAGTCCCAACGACAGGGGGGCCTACGAGCAGTACTTC
>TRBV18|NA|TRBJ2-7|TRBD1
CASSPLGQGNEQYF
TGTGCCAGCTCACCACTGGGACAGGGAAACGAGCAGTACTTC
>TRBV5-1|NA|TRBJ2-7|NA
CASSLTGLNSYEQYF
TGCGCCAGCAGCTTGACAGGGCTCAACTCCTACGAGCAGTACTTC
>TRBV5-1|NA|TRBJ2-5|TRBD1
CASGQQGAQETQYF
TGCGCCAGCGGCCAACAGGGGGCGCAGGAGACCCAGTACTTC
>TRBV15|NA|TRBJ1-5|NA
CATSRDNVNQPQHF
TGTGCCACCAGCAGAGATAATGTTAATCAGCCCCAGCATTTT
>TRBV2|NA|TRBJ2-3|TRBD1
CASRGQTSTDTQYF
TGTGCCAGCCGGGGACAGACTAGCACAGATACGCAGTATTTT
>TRBV4-3|NA|TRBJ1-2|NA
CASSQSGRGGGYTF
TGCGCCAGCAGCCAAAGCGGCCGGGGGGGTGGCTACACCTTC
>TRBV11-3|once|TRBJ1-1|TRBD1
CASSYDRAAEAFF
TGTGCCAGCAGCTACGACAGGGCCGCTGAAGCTTTCTTT
>TRBV2|NA|TRBJ1-5|NA
CASRGPDRIYSNQPQHF
TGTGCCAGCAGGGGCCCGGACAGAATTTATAGCAATCAGCCCCAGCATTTT
>TRBV7-3|once|TRBJ2-6|NA
CASSYNSGANVLTF
TGTGCCAGCAGCTATAACTCTGGGGCCAACGTCCTGACTTTC
>TRBV10-3|NA|TRBJ1-1|NA
CAISEQMGTNTEAFF
TGTGCCATCAGTGAGCAAATGGGCACGAACACTGAAGCTTTCTTT
>TRBV24-1|NA|TRBJ2-7|NA
CATSDVGGERHEQYF
TGTGCCACCAGTGACGTCGGGGGAGAACGCCACGAGCAGTACTTC
>TRBV6-5|once|TRBJ2-1|TRBD1
CASSGPGQGYNEQFF
TGTGCCAGCAGCGGACCGGGACAGGGCTACAATGAGCAGTTCTTC
>TRBV6-5|few|TRBJ2-2|NA
CASTKGTGELFF
TGTGCCAGTACCAAGGGGACCGGGGAGCTGTTTTTT
>TRBV9|NA|TRBJ2-3|NA
CASSPRGWGTDTQYF
TGTGCCAGCAGCCCGAGGGGGTGGGGCACAGATACGCAGTATTTT
>TRBV4-1|NA|TRBJ2-3|TRBD2
CASSQEGGDGAGGIADTQYF
TGCGCCAGCAGCCAAGAAGGGGGGGACGGAGCGGGAGGAATAGCAGATACGCAGTATTTT
>TRBV5-5|NA|TRBJ2-1|TRBD1
CASSTTGQGNNEQFF
TGTGCCAGCAGCACAACGGGACAGGGAAACAATGAGCAGTTCTTC
>TRBV25-1|NA|TRBJ1-1|NA
CASSVAGLNTEAFF
TGTGCCAGCAGTGTCGCGGGCCTGAACACTGAAGCTTTCTTT
>TRBV7-2|NA|TRBJ2-5|TRBD2
CASSPRLAAQETQYF
TGTGCCAGCAGCCCGCGACTAGCTGCTCAAGAGACCCAGTACTTC
>TRBV10-3|NA|TRBJ1-2|TRBD1
CAIRAGTGKNYGYTF
TGTGCCATCAGGGCCGGGACAGGGAAGAACTATGGCTACACCTTC
>TRBV4-2|NA|TRBJ2-7|TRBD2
CASSLRTSDSYEQYF
TGTGCCAGCAGCCTCCGGACTAGCGACTCCTACGAGCAGTACTTC
>TRBV19|NA|TRBJ1-2|NA
CASSRGRADYGYTF
TGTGCCAGTAGTAGGGGCAGGGCAGACTATGGCTACACCTTC
>TRBV5-6|NA|TRBJ1-5|TRBD1
CASSFGTGLRNQPQHF
TGTGCCAGCAGCTTTGGGACAGGTCTCCGAAATCAGCCCCAGCATTTT
>TRBV5-1|few|TRBJ1-2|NA
CASSSDTLGYTF
TGCGCCAGCAGCTCGGACACTCTTGGCTACACCTTC
>TRBV10-3|NA|TRBJ2-3|NA
CAIRGSGVRTDTQYF
TGTGCCATCAGGGGAAGCGGAGTGCGCACAGATACGCAGTATTTT
>TRBV11-2|once|TRBJ2-1|NA
CASSLPNYSSYNEQFF
TGTGCCAGCAGCTTACCTAACTATAGCTCCTACAATGAGCAGTTCTTC
>TRBV27|NA|TRBJ1-4|TRBD1
CASSRDRSEKLFF
TGTGCCAGCAGTCGGGACAGGAGCGAAAAACTGTTTTTT
>TRBV10-3|once|TRBJ1-3|NA
CAISEPQGNGGRNTIYF
TGTGCCATCAGTGAGCCTCAGGGTAACGGGGGGAGAAACACCATATATTTT
>TRBV19|NA|TRBJ1-1|NA
CASRGQPNTEAFF
TGTGCCAGTCGAGGACAGCCGAACACTGAAGCTTTCTTT
>TRBV28|NA|TRBJ2-4|NA
CASSFPGVVNIQYF
TGTGCCAGCAGTTTCCCCGGAGTAGTAAACATTCAGTACTTC